This T cell receptor beta chain was observed in a study of T cell repertoires in cytomegalovirus infection (dated by TCRdb to between 2018 and 2020). A note on the overall study: Donor HLA type was relevant to the analysis, as public TCR beta signatures indicated carriage of CMV infection together with the matching HLA type.

TCRdb shows the sequencer as Illumina HiSeq 1500. The public reads were reanalyzed by TCRdb: fastp trimming at Q25, MiXCR alignment, in-frame beta chains only. Each CDR3 protein appears once, grouped with its most common genes and DNA. Present in this sample are about 490,000 distinct CDR3 sequences, more than 15% of which were seen just once. Jointly, the top ten make up about 24% of the sample. The paper's findings and limits, for the study overall: In the ex vivo response, HLA-C-restricted CMV-specific TCR beta clonotypes were dominant, and in two of eight donors the single most frequent clonotype came from this HLA-C-restricted group. Carriers of CMV infection plus the relevant HLA type were discriminated by the cumulative frequency of public TCR beta family members in the study cohort and in an independent approximately 360-donor cohort.

Many counts were recorded for this clonotype. The target of this receptor is not known. Qualities for individual bases were not recorded, and no much larger clone is one base off. The receptor's source is a human donor in good health (CMV status not recorded). Some clones in this sample may be carry-over from other donors' samples. Material: CD8+ T cells from PBMCs.

The DNA sequence reads TGTGCCAGCAGCCTTAGCGGGGGGTCCTACAATGAGCAGTTCTTC. It specifies CASSLSGGSYNEQFF. The chain joins TRBV12-3 or TRBV12-4 to TRBJ2-1; TRBD2 lines up with 10 middle nucleotides. Its CDR3 holds 15 amino acids, cysteine through phenylalanine. Only the CDR3 region is kept as DNA, spanning 45 bases read in frame from base 1. V ends up 6 bases short and J 1 base short, with an unmatched junction base count of 3.